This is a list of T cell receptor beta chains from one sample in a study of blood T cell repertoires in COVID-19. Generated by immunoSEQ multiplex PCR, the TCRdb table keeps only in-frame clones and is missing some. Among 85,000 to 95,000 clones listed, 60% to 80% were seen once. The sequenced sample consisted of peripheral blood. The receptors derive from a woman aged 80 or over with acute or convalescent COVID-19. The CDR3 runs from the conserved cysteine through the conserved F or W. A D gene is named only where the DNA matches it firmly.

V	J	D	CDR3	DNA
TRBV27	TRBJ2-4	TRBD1	CASSLDRGRNIQYF	TGTGCCAGCAGTTTAGACAGGGGGCGAAACATTCAGTACTTC
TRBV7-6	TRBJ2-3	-	CASSLGPGTDTQYF	TGTGCCAGCAGCTTAGGACCAGGAACAGATACGCAGTATTTT
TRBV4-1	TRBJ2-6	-	CASSQDNSGANVLTF	TGCGCCAGCAGCCAAGACAACTCTGGGGCCAACGTCCTGACTTTC
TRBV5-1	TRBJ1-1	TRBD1	CASSGDRGYTEAFF	TGCGCCAGCAGCGGGGACAGGGGGTACACTGAAGCTTTCTTT
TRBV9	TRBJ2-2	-	CASSVWGEAGELFF	TGTGCCAGCAGCGTTTGGGGAGAAGCCGGGGAGCTGTTTTTT
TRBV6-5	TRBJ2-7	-	CASSYQTGSMAYEQYF	TGTGCCAGCAGTTACCAAACAGGGTCGATGGCCTACGAGCAGTACTTC
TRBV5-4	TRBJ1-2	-	CASSLVSGEAQGYTF	TGTGCCAGCAGCTTGGTTTCGGGGGAAGCTCAGGGCTACACCTTC
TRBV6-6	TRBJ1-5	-	CASSSHILGSGQPQHF	TGTGCCAGCTCATCTCACATTCTAGGGTCGGGGCAGCCCCAGCATTTT
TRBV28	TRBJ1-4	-	CASSLQGQGVNEKLFF	TGTGCCAGCAGTTTACAAGGGCAGGGTGTGAACGAAAAACTGTTTTTT
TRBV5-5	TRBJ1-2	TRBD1	CASSLQGVPTGYTF	TGTGCCAGCAGCTTGCAGGGGGTCCCCACGGGCTACACCTTC
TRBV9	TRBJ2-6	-	CASSFRTGANVLTF	TGTGCCAGCAGCTTTAGAACCGGGGCCAACGTCCTGACTTTC